This T cell receptor (beta chain) was identified during a study of control samples from healthy donors and cancer patients. Assay used: immunoSEQ multiplex PCR; TCRdb lists only in-frame clones, some missing. The sample gives about 150,000 clones, approximately 96% of which show up once; about 5% is in the top ten. This CDR3 has 13 residues. Trimming cost V 2 bases and J 5 bases, with 9 bases left between them. The germline V gene encodes CDR1 LNHDA and CDR2 SQIVND (reference sequence). The V call is TRBV19, the J call TRBJ2-5, with a tentative D call TRBD1 (6 bases). The sequence was collected from a man aged 40-50 years in good health. The sequenced sample consisted of blood. DNA of the CDR3: TGTGCCAGTAGTATAATAAGGGGGGAGACCCAGTACTTC. It codes for CASSIIRGETQYF. The complete variable domain, with remaining parts taken from reference TRBV19 and TRBJ2-5, reads DGGITQSPKYLFRKEGQNVTLSCEQNLNHDAMYWYRQDPGQGLRLIYYSQIVNDFQKGDIAEGYSVSREKKESFPLTVTSAQKNPTAFYLCASSIIRGETQYFGPGTRLLVL.